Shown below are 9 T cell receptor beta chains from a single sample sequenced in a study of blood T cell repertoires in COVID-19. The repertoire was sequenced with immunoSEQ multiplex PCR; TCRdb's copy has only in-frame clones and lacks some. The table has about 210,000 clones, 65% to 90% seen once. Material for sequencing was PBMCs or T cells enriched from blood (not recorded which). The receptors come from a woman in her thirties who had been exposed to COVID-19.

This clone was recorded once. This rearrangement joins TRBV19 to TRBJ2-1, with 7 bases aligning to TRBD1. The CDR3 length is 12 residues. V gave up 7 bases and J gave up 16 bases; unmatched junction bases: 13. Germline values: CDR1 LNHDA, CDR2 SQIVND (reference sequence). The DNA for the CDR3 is TGTGCCAGTACGGGCGAATCAGGGGGTCCTTTCTTC. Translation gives CASTGESGGPFF.

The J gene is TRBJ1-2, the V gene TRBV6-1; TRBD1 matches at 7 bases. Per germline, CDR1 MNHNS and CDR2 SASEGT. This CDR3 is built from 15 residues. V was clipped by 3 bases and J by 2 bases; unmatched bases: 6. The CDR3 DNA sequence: TGTGCCAGCAGTGACGGCGGACAGGTAAACTATGGCTACACCTTC. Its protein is CASSDGGQVNYGYTF.

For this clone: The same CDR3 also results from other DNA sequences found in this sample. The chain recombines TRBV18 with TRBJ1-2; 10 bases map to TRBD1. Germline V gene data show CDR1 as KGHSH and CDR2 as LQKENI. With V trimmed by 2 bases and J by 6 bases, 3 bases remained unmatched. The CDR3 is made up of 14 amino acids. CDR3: CASSPSGTGDGYTF. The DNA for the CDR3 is TGTGCCAGCTCACCATCAGGGACAGGGGATGGCTACACCTTC.

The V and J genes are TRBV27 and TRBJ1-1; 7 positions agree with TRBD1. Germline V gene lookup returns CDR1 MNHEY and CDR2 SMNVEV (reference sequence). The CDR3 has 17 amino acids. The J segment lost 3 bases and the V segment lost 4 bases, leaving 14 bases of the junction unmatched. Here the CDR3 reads CASSSPPGGRGDTEAFF. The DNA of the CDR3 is TGTGCCAGCAGTTCCCCCCCCGGGGGCAGGGGGGACACTGAAGCTTTCTTT.

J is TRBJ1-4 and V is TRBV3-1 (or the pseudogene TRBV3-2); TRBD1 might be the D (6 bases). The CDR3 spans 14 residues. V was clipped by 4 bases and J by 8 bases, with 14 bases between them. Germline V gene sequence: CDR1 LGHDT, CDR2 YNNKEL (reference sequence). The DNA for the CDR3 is TGTGCCAGCAGCCCCAACAGGGTTTACGAAAAACTGTTTTTT. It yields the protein CASSPNRVYEKLFF.

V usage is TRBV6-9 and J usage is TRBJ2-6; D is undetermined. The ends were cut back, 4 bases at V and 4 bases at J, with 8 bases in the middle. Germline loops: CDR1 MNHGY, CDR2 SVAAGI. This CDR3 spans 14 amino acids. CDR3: CASSFWPGANVLTF. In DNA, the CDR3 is TGTGCCAGCAGTTTCTGGCCCGGGGCCAACGTCCTGACTTTC.

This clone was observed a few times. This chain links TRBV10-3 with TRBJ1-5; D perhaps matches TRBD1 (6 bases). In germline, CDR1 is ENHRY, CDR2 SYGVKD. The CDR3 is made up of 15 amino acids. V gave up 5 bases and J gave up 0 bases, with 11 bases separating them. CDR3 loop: CAISQTGNSNQPQHF. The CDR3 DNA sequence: TGTGCCATCAGTCAGACAGGAAATAGCAATCAGCCCCAGCATTTT.

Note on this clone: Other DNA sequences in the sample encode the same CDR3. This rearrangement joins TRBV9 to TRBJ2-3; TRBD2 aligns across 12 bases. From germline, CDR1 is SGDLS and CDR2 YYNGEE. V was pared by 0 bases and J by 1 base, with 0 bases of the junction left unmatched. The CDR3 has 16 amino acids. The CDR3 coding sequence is TGTGCCAGCAGCGTAGCTAGCGGGGGGGGCACAGATACGCAGTATTTT. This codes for CASSVASGGGTDTQYF.

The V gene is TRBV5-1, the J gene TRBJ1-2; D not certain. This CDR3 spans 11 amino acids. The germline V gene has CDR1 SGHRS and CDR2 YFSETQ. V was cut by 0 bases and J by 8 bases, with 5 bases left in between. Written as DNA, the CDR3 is TGCGCCAGCAGCTTGGATCAGGGCTACACCTTC. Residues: CASSLDQGYTF. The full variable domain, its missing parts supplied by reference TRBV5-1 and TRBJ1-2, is KAGVTQTPRYLIKTRGQQVTLSCSPISGHRSVSWYQQTPGQGLQFLFEYFSETQRNKGNFPGRFSGRQFSNSRSEMNVSTLELGDSALYLCASSLDQGYTFGSGTRLTVV.